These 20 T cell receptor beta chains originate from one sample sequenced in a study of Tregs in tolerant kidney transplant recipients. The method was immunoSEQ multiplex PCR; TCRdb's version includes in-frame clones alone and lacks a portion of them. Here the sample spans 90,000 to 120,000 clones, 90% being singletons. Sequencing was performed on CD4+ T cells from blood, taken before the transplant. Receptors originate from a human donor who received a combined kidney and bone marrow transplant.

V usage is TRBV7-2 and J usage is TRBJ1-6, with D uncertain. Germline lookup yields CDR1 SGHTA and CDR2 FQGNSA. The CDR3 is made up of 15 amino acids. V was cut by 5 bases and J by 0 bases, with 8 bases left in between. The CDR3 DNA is TGTGCCAGCAGCCTCCAGGCCTCCTATAATTCACCCCTCCACTTT. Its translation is CASSLQASYNSPLHF.

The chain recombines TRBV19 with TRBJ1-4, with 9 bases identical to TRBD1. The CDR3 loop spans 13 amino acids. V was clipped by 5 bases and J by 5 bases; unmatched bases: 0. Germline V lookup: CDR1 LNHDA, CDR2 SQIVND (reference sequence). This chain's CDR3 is CASSGTGNEKLFF. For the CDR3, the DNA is TGTGCCAGTAGTGGGACAGGGAATGAAAAACTGTTTTTT.

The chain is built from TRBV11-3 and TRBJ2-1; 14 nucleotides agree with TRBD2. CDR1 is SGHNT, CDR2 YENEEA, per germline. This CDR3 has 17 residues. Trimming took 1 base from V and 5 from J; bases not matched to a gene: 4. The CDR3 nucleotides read TGTGCCAGCAGCTTAGGACCGACTAGCGGGAGGGACAATGAGCAGTTCTTC. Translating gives CASSLGPTSGRDNEQFF.

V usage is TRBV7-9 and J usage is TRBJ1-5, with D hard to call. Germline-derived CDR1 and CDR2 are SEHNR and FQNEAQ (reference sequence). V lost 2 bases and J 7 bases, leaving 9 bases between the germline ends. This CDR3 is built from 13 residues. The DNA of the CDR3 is TGTGCCAGCAGCTTACTAGGCGGACAGCCCCAGCATTTT. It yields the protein CASSLLGGQPQHF.

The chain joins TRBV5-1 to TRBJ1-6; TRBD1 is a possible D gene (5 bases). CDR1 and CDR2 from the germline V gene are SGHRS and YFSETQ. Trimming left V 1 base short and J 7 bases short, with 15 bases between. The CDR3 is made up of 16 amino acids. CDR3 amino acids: CASSLKDTGSNSPLHF. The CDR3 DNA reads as TGCGCCAGCAGCTTGAAGGACACCGGATCCAATTCACCCCTCCACTTT.

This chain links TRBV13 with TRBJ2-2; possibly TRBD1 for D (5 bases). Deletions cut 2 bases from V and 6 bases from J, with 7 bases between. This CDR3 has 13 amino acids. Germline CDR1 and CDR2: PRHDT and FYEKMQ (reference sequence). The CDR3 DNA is TGTGCCAGCAGCTTATTCAGGGCCGGGGAGCTGTTTTTT. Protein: CASSLFRAGELFF.

The CDR3 loop is CASSSLRGTSGQETQYF. Written as DNA, the CDR3 is TGTGCCAGCAGCTCCTTACGGGGAACTAGCGGCCAAGAGACCCAGTACTTC. The chain couples TRBV11-2 to TRBJ2-5; TRBD2 agrees at 8 bases. CDR3 length equals 17 residues. CDR1 is SGHAT, CDR2 FQNNGV, per germline. The J segment lost 1 base and the V segment lost 4 bases, leaving 11 bases of the junction unmatched.

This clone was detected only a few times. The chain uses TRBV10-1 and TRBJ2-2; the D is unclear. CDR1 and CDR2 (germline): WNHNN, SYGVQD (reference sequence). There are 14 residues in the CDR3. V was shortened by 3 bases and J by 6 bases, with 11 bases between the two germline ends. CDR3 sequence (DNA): TGCGCCAGCAGTGAACGGAGAGATGCCGGGGAGCTGTTTTTT. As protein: CASSERRDAGELFF.

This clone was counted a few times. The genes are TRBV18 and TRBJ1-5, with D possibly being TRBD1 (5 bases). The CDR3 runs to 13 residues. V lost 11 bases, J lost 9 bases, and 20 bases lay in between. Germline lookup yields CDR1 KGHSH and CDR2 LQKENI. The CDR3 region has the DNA TGTGCCTCCGGGGGAGAGAAGAAAGGGCCCCAGCATTTT. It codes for CASGGEKKGPQHF.

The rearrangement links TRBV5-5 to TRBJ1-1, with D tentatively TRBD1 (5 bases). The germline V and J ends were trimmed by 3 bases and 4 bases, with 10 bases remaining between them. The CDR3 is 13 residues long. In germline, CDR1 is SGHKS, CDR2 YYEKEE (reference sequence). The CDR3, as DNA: TGTGCCAGCAGCTCAGGGACTACCACTGAAGCTTTCTTT. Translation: CASSSGTTTEAFF.

CDR3 nucleotide sequence: TGTGCCAGCAGTTTACGCCGCCAGGGGAGGGATGGGAGCAATCAGCCCCAGCATTTT. Translated, it gives CASSLRRQGRDGSNQPQHF. The chain combines TRBV27 with TRBJ1-5, with a tentative D call TRBD1 (6 bases). Trimming left V 2 bases short and J 1 base short, with 21 bases between. Germline V lookup: CDR1 MNHEY, CDR2 SMNVEV (reference sequence). This CDR3 spans 19 amino acids.

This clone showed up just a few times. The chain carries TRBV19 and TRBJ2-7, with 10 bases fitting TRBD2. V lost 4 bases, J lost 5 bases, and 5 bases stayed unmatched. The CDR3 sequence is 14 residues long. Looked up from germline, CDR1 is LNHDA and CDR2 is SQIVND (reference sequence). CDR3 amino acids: CASSKSGGAHEQYF. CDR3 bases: TGTGCCAGTAGTAAGAGCGGGGGGGCCCACGAGCAGTACTTC. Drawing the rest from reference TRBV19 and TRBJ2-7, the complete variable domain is DGGITQSPKYLFRKEGQNVTLSCEQNLNHDAMYWYRQDPGQGLRLIYYSQIVNDFQKGDIAEGYSVSREKKESFPLTVTSAQKNPTAFYLCASSKSGGAHEQYFGPGTRLTVT.

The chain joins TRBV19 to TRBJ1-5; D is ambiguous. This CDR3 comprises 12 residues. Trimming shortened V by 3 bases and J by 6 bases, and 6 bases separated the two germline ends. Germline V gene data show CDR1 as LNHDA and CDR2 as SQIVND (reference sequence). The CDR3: CASSILRQPQHF. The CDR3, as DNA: TGTGCCAGTAGTATTTTGCGTCAGCCCCAGCATTTT.

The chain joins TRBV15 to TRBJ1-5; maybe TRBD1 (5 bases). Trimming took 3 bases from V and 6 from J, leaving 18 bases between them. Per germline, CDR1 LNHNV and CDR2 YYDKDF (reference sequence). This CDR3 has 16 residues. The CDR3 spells CATSSRAGMGGQPQHF. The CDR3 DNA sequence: TGTGCCACCAGCAGTAGGGCCGGGATGGGGGGTCAGCCCCAGCATTTT.

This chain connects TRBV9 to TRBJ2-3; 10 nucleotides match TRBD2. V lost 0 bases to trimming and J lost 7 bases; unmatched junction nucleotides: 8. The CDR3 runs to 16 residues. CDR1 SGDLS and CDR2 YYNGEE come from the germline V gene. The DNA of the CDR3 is TGTGCCAGCAGCGTAGAAGCGGGAGGGCCACGAAATACGCAGTATTTT. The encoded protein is CASSVEAGGPRNTQYF.

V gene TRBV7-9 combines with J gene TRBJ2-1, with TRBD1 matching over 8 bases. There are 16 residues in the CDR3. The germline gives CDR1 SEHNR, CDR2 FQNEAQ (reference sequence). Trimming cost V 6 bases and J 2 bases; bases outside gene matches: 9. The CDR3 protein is CASRDLTGVTYNEQFF. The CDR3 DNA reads TGTGCCAGCAGAGACTTGACAGGGGTTACCTACAATGAGCAGTTCTTC. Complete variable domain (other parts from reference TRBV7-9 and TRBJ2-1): DTGVSQNPRHKITKRGQNVTFRCDPISEHNRLYWYRQTLGQGPEFLTYFQNEAQLEKSRLLSDRFSAERPKGSFSTLEIQRTEQGDSAMYLCASRDLTGVTYNEQFFGPGTRLTVL.

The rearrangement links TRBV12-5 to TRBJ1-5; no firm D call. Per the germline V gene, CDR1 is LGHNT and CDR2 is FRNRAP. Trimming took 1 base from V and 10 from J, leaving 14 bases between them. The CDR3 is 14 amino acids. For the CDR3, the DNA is TGTGCTAGTGGTTTGGGCACTATCTTAGGTCCCCAGCATTTT. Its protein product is CASGLGTILGPQHF. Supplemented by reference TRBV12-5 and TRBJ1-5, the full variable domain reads DARVTQTPRHKVTEMGQEVTMRCQPILGHNTVFWYRQTMMQGLELLAYFRNRAPLDDSGMPKDRFSAEMPDATLATLKIQPSEPRDSAVYFCASGLGTILGPQHFGDGTRLSIL.

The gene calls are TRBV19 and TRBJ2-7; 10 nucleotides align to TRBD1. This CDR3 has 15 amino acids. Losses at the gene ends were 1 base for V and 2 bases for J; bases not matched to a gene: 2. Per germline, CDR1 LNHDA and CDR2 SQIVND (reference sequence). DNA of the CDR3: TGTGCCAGTAGTATAGCCGGGACAGGGGCCTACGAGCAGTACTTC. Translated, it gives CASSIAGTGAYEQYF.

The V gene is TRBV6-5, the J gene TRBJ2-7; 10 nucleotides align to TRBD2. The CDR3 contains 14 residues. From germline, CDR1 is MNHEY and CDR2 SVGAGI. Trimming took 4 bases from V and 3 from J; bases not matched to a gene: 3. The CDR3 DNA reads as TGTGCCAGCAGTTCTCTAGCGGGGGTCTACGAGCAGTACTTC. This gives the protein CASSSLAGVYEQYF.

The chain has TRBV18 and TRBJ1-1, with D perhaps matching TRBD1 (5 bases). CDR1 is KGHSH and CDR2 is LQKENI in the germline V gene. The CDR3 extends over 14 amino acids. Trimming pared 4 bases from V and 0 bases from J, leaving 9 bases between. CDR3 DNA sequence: TGTGCCAGCTCACGGGGCAGTGTGAACACTGAAGCTTTCTTT. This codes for CASSRGSVNTEAFF.